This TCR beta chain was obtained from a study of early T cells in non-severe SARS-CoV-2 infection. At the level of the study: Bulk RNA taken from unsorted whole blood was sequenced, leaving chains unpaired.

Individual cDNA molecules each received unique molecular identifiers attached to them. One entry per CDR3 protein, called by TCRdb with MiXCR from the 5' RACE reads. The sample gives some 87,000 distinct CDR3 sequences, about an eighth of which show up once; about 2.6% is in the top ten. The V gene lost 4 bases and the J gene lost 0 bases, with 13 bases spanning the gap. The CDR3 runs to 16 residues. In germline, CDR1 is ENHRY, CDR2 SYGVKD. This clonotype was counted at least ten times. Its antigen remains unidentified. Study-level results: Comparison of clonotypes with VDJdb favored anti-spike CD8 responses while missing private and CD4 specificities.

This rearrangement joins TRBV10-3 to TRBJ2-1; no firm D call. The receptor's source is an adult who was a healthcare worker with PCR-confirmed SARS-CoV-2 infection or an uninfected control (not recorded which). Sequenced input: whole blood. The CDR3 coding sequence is TGTGCCATCAGTGCAGTCGATAGGAGCTCCTACAATGAGCAGTTCTTC. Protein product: CAISAVDRSSYNEQFF.